This entry lists 12 T cell receptor beta chains sequenced from one sample in a study of blood T cell repertoires in COVID-19. Sequencing was performed with immunoSEQ multiplex PCR; in TCRdb, only in-frame clones are kept and a portion is missing. The table shows 97,000 or so clones, with 87% occurring only once. The sample consisted of peripheral blood. These receptor sequences come from a man aged 45-60 years with active COVID-19.

The chain's CDR3 is CASEGGRTDTQYF. In DNA, the CDR3 is TGCGCCAGCGAGGGCGGGCGCACAGATACGCAGTATTTT. The chain uses TRBV4-1 and TRBJ2-3, with D tentatively TRBD2 (5 bases). The CDR3 runs to 13 residues. Germline assignment: CDR1 MGHRA and CDR2 YSYEKL. V lost 8 bases, J lost 1 base, and 10 bases lay in between.

The J gene is TRBJ2-5, the V gene TRBV3-1 (or the pseudogene TRBV3-2); 8 bases are shared with TRBD1. Germline V gene lookup returns CDR1 LGHDT and CDR2 YNNKEL (reference sequence). The trim removed 4 bases at V and 4 bases at J, leaving 14 bases unmatched. The CDR3 contains 17 residues. The CDR3 loop is CASSPVVRTGFRETQYF. The CDR3, as DNA: TGTGCCAGCAGCCCGGTCGTTAGGACAGGGTTTCGAGAGACCCAGTACTTC.

V and J are TRBV9 and TRBJ1-1; 7 nucleotides line up with TRBD1. J lost 6 bases, V lost 4 bases, and 6 bases had no gene match. CDR1 and CDR2 (germline): SGDLS, YYNGEE. The CDR3 spans 13 residues. The CDR3 sequence is CASSIDRDSEAFF. For the CDR3, the DNA is TGTGCCAGCAGCATCGACAGGGACTCTGAAGCTTTCTTT.

The chain couples TRBV5-6 to TRBJ1-6; D is undetermined. Trimming removed 1 base from V and 0 bases from J, with 11 bases in between. CDR1 SGHDT and CDR2 YYEEEE come from the germline V gene. This CDR3 region has 17 residues. CDR3 region: CASSLRTVSSYNSPLHF. The CDR3 DNA reads TGTGCCAGCAGCTTGAGAACGGTGAGCTCCTATAATTCACCCCTCCACTTT.

This chain uses TRBV7-9 with TRBJ2-5; the match to TRBD2 covers 8 bases. Germline V gives CDR1 SEHNR, CDR2 FQNEAQ (reference sequence). The CDR3 is 15 amino acids. V lost 3 bases and J lost 5; bases outside the gene matches: 8. The CDR3 reads CASSLGAGAEETQYF. The CDR3 DNA is TGTGCCAGCAGCTTGGGAGCGGGGGCGGAGGAGACCCAGTACTTC.

V gene TRBV7-9 combines with J gene TRBJ2-7; D might be TRBD2 (5 bases). Germline CDR1 is SEHNR and CDR2 is FQNEAQ (reference sequence). The CDR3 consists of 14 residues. Trimming cost V 4 bases and J 3 bases, with 13 bases left between them. CDR3 DNA sequence: TGTGCCAGCAGCTCTTCGAGGGTGGGCTACGAGCAGTACTTC. Translation gives CASSSSRVGYEQYF.

This chain joins TRBV19 and TRBJ1-4; D gene unclear. This CDR3 is 13 amino acids long. V lost 4 bases and J lost 8, with 11 bases in between. Germline V gene lookup returns CDR1 LNHDA and CDR2 SQIVND (reference sequence). CDR3 sequence (DNA): TGTGCCAGTAGTACTAGCGCGGGGGAAAAACTGTTTTTT. This encodes CASSTSAGEKLFF.

V gene TRBV3-1 (or the pseudogene TRBV3-2) combines with J gene TRBJ2-3; TRBD2 agrees at 8 bases. Germline CDR1 reads LGHDT; CDR2 reads YNNKEL (reference sequence). The CDR3 extends over 15 amino acids. The junction had 5 bases not matched to a gene; V was cut back by 4 bases and J by 2 bases. CDR3 amino acids: CASSPGGGNTDTQYF. The CDR3 DNA reads as TGTGCCAGCAGCCCGGGAGGGGGTAACACAGATACGCAGTATTTT.

The CDR3 protein is CATSRTRGISYEQYF. The CDR3 DNA follows: TGTGCCACCAGCAGAACAAGGGGGATTTCCTACGAGCAGTACTTC. The J gene is TRBJ2-7, the V gene TRBV15; tentatively, D is TRBD1 (6 bases). The V end lost 2 bases, the J end lost 1 base, and 12 bases lay between the germline ends. CDR3 length: 15 amino acids. From germline, CDR1 is LNHNV and CDR2 YYDKDF (reference sequence).

The genes are TRBV5-1 and TRBJ2-3; 8 positions agree with TRBD2. The V gene end was trimmed by 4 bases and the J gene end by 5 bases; junction bases not matched to a gene: 9. This CDR3 is 15 amino acids long. Germline CDR1 and CDR2: SGHRS and YFSETQ. The chain's CDR3 is CASSPDGGAGDTQYF. The CDR3 DNA reads TGCGCCAGCAGCCCGGACGGGGGGGCGGGAGATACGCAGTATTTT.

V usage is TRBV19 and J usage is TRBJ1-5; the D is unclear. Germline lookup yields CDR1 LNHDA and CDR2 SQIVND (reference sequence). Trimming shortened V by 0 bases and J by 4 bases, and 10 bases separated the two germline ends. The CDR3 consists of 15 residues. DNA of the CDR3: TGTGCCAGTAGTATAGATGAGGGCAGGAATCAGCCCCAGCATTTT. Amino acids: CASSIDEGRNQPQHF.

The rearrangement uses TRBV13 and TRBJ2-5; 8 nucleotides match TRBD1. Trimming cost V 5 bases and J 5 bases; bases outside gene matches: 19. Germline lookup yields CDR1 PRHDT and CDR2 FYEKMQ (reference sequence). The CDR3 consists of 18 residues. As DNA, the CDR3 is TGTGCCAGCAGCCTCACCTGGCCCGCGACAGGGGCGGAGGAGACCCAGTACTTC. Residues: CASSLTWPATGAEETQYF.